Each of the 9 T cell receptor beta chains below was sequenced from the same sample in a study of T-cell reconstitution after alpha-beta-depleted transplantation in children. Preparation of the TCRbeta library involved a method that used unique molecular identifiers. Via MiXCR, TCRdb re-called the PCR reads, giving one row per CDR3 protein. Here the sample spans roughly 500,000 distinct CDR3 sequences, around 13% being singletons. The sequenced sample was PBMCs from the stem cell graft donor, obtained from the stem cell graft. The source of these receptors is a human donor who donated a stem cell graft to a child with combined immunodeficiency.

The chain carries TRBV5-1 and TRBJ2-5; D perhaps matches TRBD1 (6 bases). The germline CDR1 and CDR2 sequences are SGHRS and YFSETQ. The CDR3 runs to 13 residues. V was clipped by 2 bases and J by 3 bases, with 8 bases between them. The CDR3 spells CASSFRGEETQYF. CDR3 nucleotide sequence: TGCGCCAGCAGCTTCAGGGGTGAAGAGACCCAGTACTTC.

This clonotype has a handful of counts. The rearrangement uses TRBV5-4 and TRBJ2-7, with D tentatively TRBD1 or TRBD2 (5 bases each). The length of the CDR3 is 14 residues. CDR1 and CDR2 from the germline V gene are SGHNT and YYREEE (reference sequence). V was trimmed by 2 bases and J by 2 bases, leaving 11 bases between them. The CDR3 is CASSFQGVPYEQYF. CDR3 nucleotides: TGTGCCAGCAGCTTTCAGGGAGTTCCCTACGAGCAGTACTTC.

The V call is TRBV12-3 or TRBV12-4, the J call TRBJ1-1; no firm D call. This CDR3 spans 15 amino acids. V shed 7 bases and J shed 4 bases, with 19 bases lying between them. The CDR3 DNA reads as TGTGCCAGCAATCACCCCGCGGGGTTTTTCACTGAAGCTTTCTTT. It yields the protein CASNHPAGFFTEAFF.

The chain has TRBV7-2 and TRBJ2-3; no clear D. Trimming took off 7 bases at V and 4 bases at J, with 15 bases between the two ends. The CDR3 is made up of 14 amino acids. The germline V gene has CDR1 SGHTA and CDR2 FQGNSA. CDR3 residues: CASTTPVYPDTQYF. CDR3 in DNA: TGTGCCAGCACCACCCCCGTGTACCCAGATACGCAGTATTTT.

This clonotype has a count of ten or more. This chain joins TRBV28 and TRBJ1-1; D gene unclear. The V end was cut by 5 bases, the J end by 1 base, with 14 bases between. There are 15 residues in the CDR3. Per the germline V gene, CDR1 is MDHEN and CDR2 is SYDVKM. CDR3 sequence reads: CASSPPRAQNTEAFF. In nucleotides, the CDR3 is TGTGCCAGCAGTCCGCCTCGGGCCCAGAACACTGAAGCTTTCTTT.

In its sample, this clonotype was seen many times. The CDR3 DNA is TGCAGCGTTGAATGGCAGGGACCCACTGAAGCTTTCTTT. It specifies CSVEWQGPTEAFF. V usage is TRBV29-1 and J usage is TRBJ1-1; weak D call: TRBD1 (5 bases). The CDR3 covers 13 residues. The V and J ends lost 2 bases and 4 bases respectively, with 11 bases between them. Germline values: CDR1 SQVTM, CDR2 ANQGSEA.

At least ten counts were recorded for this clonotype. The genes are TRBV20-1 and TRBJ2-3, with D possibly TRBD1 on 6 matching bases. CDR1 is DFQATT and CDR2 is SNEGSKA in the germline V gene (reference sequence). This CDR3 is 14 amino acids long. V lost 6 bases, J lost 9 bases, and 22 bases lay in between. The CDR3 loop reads CSAPPPGHSTTQYF. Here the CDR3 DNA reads TGCAGTGCCCCGCCCCCGGGACACTCCACAACGCAGTATTTT.

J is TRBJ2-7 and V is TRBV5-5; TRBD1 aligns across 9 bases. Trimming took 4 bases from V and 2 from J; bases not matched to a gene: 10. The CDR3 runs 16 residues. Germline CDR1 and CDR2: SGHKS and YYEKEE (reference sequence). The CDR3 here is CASSPEPGTGTYEQYF. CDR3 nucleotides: TGTGCCAGCAGCCCTGAGCCCGGGACAGGGACCTACGAGCAGTACTTC.

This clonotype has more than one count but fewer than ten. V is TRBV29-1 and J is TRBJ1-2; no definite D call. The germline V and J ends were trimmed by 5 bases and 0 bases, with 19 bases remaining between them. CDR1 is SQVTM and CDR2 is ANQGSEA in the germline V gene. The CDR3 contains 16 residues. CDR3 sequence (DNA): TGCAGCGTTTCGCCAAAGACCGGGAGAGCTAACTATGGCTACACCTTC. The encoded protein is CSVSPKTGRANYGYTF.